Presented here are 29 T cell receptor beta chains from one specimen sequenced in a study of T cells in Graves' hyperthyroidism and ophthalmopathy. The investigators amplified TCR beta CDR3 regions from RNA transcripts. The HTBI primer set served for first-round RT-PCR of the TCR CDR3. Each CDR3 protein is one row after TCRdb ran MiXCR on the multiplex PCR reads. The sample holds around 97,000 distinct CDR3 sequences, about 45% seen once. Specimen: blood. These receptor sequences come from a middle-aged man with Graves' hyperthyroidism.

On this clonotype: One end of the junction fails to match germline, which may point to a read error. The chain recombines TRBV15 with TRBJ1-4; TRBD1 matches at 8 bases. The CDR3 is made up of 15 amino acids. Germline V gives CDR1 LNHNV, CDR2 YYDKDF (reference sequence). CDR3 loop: CAASRTSGGFEKLFF. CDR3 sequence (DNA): TGTGCCGCCAGCAGAACCTCAGGGGGCTTTGAAAAGCTGTTTTTT.

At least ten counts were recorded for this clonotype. The DNA of the CDR3 is TGTGCCAGCAGCTTAGCTCGGGGGGCAGATACGCAGTATTTT. Translated: CASSLARGADTQYF. V gene TRBV7-2 combines with J gene TRBJ2-3; 7 bases align to TRBD2. With V trimmed by 0 bases and J by 4 bases, 1 base remained unmatched. This CDR3 spans 14 amino acids. Germline V CDR1 and CDR2: SGHTA, FQGNSA.

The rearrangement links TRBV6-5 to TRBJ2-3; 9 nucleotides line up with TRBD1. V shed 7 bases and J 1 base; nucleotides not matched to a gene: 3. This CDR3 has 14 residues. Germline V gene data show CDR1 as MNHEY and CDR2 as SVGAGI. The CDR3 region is CASKRTGGTDTQYF. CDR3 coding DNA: TGTGCCAGCAAAAGGACAGGGGGCACAGATACGCAGTATTTT.

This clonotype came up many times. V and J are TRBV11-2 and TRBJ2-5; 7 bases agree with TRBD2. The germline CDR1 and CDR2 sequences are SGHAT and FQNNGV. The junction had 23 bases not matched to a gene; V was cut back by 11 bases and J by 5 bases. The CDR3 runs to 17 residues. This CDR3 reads CASSAGAVSGMMETQYF. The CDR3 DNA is TGTGCCTCCTCGGCTGGGGCTGTAAGCGGGATGATGGAGACCCAGTACTTC.

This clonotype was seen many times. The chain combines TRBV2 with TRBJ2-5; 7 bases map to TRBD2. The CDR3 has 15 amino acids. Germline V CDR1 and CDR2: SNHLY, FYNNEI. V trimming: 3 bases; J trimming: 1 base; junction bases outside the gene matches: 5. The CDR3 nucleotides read TGTGCCAGCAGTGAGCTAGCGGCCACCCAAGAGACCCAGTACTTC. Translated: CASSELAATQETQYF.

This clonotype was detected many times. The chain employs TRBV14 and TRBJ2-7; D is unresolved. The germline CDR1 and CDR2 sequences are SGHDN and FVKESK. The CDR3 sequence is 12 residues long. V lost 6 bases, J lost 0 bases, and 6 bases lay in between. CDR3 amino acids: CASSLSSYEQYF. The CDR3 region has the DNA TGTGCCAGCAGTTTAAGCTCCTACGAGCAGTACTTC.

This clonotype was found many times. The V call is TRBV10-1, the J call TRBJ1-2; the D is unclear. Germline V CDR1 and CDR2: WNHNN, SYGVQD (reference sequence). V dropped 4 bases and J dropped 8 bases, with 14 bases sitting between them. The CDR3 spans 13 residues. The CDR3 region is CASSAWTTQGYTF. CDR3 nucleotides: TGCGCCAGCAGTGCATGGACCACGCAAGGCTACACCTTC.

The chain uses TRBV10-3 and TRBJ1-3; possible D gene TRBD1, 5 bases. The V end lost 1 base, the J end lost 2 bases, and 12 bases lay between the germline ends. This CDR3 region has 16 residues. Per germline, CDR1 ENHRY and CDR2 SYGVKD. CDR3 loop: CAISEWGVAPGNTIYF. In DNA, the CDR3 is TGTGCCATCAGTGAGTGGGGGGTCGCCCCTGGAAACACCATATATTTT.

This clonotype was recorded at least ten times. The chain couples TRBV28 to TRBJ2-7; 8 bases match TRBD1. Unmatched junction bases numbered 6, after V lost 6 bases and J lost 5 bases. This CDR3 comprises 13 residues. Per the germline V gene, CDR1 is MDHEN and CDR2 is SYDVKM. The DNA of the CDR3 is TGTGCCAGCAGGCGGACAGGGACGCACGAGCAGTACTTC. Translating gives CASRRTGTHEQYF.

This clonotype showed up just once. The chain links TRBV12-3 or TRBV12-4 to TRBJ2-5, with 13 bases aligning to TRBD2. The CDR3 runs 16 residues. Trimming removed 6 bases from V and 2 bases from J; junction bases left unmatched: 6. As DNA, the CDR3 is TGTGCCAGCAGCCGACTAGCGGGAGGAGGGCAAGAGACCCAGTACTTC. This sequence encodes CASSRLAGGGQETQYF.

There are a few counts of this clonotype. CDR3 sequence reads: CASSLGQATYNEQFF. CDR3 sequence (DNA): TGTGCCAGCAGTTTGGGACAGGCCACCTACAATGAGCAGTTCTTC. V usage is TRBV28 and J usage is TRBJ2-1, with TRBD1 matching over 8 bases. Losses at the gene ends were 3 bases for V and 2 bases for J; bases not matched to a gene: 3. The CDR3 consists of 15 residues. CDR1 MDHEN and CDR2 SYDVKM come from the germline V gene.

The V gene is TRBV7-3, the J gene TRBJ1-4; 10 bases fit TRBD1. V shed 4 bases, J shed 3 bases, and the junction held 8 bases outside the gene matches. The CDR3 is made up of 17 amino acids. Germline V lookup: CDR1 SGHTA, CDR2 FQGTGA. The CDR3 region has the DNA TGTGCCAGCAGCTGGACAGGGGGGACTGAAGCTAATGAAAAACTGTTTTTT. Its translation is CASSWTGGTEANEKLFF.

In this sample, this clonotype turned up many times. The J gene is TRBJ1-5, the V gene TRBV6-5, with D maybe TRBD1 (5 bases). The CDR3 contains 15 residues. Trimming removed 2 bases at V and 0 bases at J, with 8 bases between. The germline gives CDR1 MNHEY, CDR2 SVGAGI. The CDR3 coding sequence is TGTGCCAGCAGTTACCCGGACAATAGCAATCAGCCCCAGCATTTT. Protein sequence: CASSYPDNSNQPQHF.

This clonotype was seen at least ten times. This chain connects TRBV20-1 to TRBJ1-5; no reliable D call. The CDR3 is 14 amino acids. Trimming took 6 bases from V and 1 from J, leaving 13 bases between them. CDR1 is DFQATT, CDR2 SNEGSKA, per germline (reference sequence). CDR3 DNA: TGCAGTGCAGATCCGGGGTTCAGCAATCAGCCCCAGCATTTT. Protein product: CSADPGFSNQPQHF.

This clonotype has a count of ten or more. The CDR3 spells CASSFAGARTEAFF. In DNA, the CDR3 is TGTGCCAGCAGTTTCGCGGGGGCCCGGACTGAAGCTTTCTTT. The chain recombines TRBV12-3 or TRBV12-4 with TRBJ1-1, with D possibly matching TRBD1 (6 bases). CDR3 length: 14 residues. V lost 3 bases to trimming and J lost 5 bases, with 13 bases between them.

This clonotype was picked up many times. The CDR3 here is CASSQSRGLFGINTEAFF. The CDR3 DNA sequence: TGTGCCAGCAGCCAATCCAGGGGGCTGTTTGGAATCAACACTGAAGCTTTCTTT. The gene calls are TRBV9 and TRBJ1-1; TRBD1 agrees at 8 bases. Germline V gene data show CDR1 as SGDLS and CDR2 as YYNGEE. The CDR3 extends over 18 amino acids. With V trimmed by 4 bases and J by 2 bases, 16 bases remained unmatched.

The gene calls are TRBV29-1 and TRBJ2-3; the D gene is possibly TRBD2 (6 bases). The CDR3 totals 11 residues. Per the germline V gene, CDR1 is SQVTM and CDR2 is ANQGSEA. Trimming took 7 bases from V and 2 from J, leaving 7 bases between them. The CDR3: CSGRVTDTQYF. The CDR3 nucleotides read TGCAGCGGGAGGGTCACAGATACGCAGTATTTT.

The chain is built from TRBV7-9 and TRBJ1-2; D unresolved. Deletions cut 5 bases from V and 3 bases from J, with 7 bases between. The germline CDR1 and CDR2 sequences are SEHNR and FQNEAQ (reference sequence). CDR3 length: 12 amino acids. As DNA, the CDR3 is TGTGCCAGCAGCCGGGAGTACTATGGCTACACCTTC. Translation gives CASSREYYGYTF.

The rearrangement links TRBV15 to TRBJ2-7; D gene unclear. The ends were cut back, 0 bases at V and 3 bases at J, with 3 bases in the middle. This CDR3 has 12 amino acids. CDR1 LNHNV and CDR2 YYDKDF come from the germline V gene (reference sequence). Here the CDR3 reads CATSRDRYEQYV. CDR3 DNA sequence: TGTGCCACCAGCAGAGACCGCTACGAGCAGTACGTC.

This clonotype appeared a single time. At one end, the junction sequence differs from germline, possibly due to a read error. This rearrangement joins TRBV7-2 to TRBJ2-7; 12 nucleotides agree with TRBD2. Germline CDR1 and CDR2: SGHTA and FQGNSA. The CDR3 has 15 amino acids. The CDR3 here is CAGSTTSGGTYEQYF. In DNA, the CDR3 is TGTGCCGGCAGCACCACTAGCGGGGGGACCTACGAGCAGTACTTC.

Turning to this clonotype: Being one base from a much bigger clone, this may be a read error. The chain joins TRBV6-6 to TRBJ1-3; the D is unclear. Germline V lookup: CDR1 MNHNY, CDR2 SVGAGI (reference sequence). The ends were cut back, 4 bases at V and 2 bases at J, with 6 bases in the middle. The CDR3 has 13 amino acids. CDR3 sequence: CASSSLTGNTIYF. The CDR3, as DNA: TGTGCCAGCAGTTCCCTGACTGGAAACACCATATATTTT.

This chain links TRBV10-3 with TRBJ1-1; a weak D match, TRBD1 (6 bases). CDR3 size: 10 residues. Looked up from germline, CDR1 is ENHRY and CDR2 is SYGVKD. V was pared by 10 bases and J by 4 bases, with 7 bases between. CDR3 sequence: CATRGTEAFF. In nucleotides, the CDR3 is TGTGCCACCAGGGGCACTGAAGCTTTCTTT.

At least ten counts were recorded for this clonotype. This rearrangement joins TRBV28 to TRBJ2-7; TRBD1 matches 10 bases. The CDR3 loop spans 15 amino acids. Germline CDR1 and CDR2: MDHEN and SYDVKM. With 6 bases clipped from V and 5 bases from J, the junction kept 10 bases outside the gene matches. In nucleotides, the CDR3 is TGTGCCAGCAGCCCGCCGGGACAGGGGATCGACGAGCAGTACTTC. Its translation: CASSPPGQGIDEQYF.

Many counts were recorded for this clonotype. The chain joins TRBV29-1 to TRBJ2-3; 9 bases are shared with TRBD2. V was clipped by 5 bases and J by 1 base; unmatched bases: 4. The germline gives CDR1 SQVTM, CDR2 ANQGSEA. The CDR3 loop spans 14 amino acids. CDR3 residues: CSVPERGGTDTQYF. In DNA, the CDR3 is TGCAGCGTTCCAGAGCGGGGGGGCACAGATACGCAGTATTTT.

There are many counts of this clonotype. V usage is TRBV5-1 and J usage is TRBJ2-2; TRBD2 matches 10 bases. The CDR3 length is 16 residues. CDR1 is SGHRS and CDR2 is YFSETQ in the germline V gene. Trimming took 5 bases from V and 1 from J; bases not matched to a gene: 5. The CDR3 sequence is CASRDLAGGNTGELFF. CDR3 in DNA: TGCGCCAGCAGAGACTTAGCGGGAGGGAACACCGGGGAGCTGTTTTTT.

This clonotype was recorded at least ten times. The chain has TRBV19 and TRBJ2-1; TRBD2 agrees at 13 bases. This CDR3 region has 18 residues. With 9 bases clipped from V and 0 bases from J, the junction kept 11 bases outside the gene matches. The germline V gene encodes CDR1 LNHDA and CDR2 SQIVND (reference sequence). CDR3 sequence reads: CASSLLAGGGSSYNEQFF. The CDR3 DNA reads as TGTGCCAGCAGCTTACTAGCGGGGGGGGGGAGCTCCTACAATGAGCAGTTCTTC.

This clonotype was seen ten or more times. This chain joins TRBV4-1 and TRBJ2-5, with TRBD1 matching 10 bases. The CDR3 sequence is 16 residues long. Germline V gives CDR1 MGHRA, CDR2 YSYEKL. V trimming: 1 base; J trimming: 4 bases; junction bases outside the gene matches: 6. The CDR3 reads CASSQAGTGVSETQYF. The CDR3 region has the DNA TGCGCCAGCAGCCAAGCTGGGACAGGGGTATCAGAGACCCAGTACTTC.

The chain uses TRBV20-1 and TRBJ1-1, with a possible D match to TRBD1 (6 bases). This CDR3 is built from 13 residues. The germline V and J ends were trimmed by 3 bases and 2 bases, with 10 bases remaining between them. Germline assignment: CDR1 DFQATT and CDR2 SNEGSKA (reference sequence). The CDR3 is CSASRGRNTEAFF. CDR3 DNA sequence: TGCAGTGCTAGTAGGGGGAGAAACACTGAAGCTTTCTTT.

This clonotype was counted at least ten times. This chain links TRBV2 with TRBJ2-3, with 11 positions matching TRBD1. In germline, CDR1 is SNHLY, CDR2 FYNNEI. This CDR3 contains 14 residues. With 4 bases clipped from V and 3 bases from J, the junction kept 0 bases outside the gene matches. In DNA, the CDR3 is TGTGCCAGCAGTGGGGACAGGGGGACAGATACGCAGTATTTT. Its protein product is CASSGDRGTDTQYF. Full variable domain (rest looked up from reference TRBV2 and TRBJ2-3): EPEVTQTPSHQVTQMGQEVILRCVPISNHLYFYWYRQILGQKVEFLVSFYNNEISEKSEIFDDQFSVERPDGSNFTLKIRSTKLEDSAMYFCASSGDRGTDTQYFGPGTRLTVL.